The source of this TCR beta chain is a study of blood T cell repertoires in COVID-19 (dated by TCRdb to about 2020). As for the study more broadly: Samples from collaborators originated in the United States, Italy and Spain and spanned both the acute and convalescent phases of COVID-19. The prospective study material was composed of cDNA or gDNA derived from T cells, B-cell-depleted T cells, or PBMCs. Deeply sampled blood TCRbeta repertoires from subjects exposed to, actively infected with, or recovered from COVID-19 were included in the dataset. The repertoires were released in a freely available public database meant as a resource for research on the immune response to SARS-CoV-2. The samples were drawn from two sources: the first 160 participants of the ongoing ImmuneRACE study, and fewer than 1,500 subjects contributed by 6 global collaborators. A de-identified subject ID, COVID-19 status, age in years and sex were almost always included in the sample metadata. HLA class I and class II types, where available, came from metadata supplied by the sample provider rather than from assay-based typing. The paper as a whole reports these results and caveats: The quantity of clinical and demographic metadata differed by source and by participant and was supplied without curation.

The trim is 1 base for V and 8 bases for J, with a gap of 8 bases between the germline ends. CDR1 and CDR2 are drawn from the germline V gene: LGHNA, YNFKEQ. The cysteine opens and the phenylalanine closes a CDR3 of 12 amino acids. Only CDR3 DNA remains: 36 bases, in frame from the first base. The collaborating institutions used their own protocols to collect whole blood in K2EDTA tubes. For TCRbeta analysis, collaborators shipped samples in one of three forms: frozen whole blood, isolated PBMCs, or DNA extracted from either of those sample types. To note about this clone: Its antigen is still unknown. No base quality information exists; no much larger clone differs at one position.

The immunoSEQ Assay, a bias-controlled multiplex PCR, was used to amplify TCRbeta CDR3 regions from genomic DNA. In the authors' own workflow: The number of nucleated cells in each sample was estimated by amplification of reference gene primers within the assay. Sequence reads were collapsed and filtered to measure the absolute abundance of every unique TCRbeta CDR3 rearrangement. For each sample, productive Simpson clonality was calculated by taking the square root of Simpson's diversity index across productive rearrangements. Held by TCRdb, this immuneACCESS table contains in-frame sequences only and omits some clones. Under half of the omission traces to an unresolved V gene where checked; the cause of the rest is unknown. The D gene and trimming were derived from the DNA, and the V and J assignments and clone size from that table. The sample table records around 26,000 clones; roughly 76% of these occur just once. Over 30% of the sample is held by the ten biggest clonotypes.

Specimen: peripheral blood. Recombination connected TRBV4-2 to TRBJ1-2; the D gene is unclear. This receptor was obtained from a man aged 65 to 79 with acute or convalescent COVID-19. The bases read TGTGCCAGCAGCCAAGCGACTCGCGGCTACACCTTC. This translates into CASSQATRGYTF.